These T cell receptor beta chains were read from a single sample in a study of T cells after somatic rescue of genetic block. TCRdb keeps only in-frame clones here, not all; method: immunoSEQ multiplex PCR. Of tens of thousands of clones in the sample, approximately 91% were seen once. Sequencing input: peripheral blood mononuclear cells (PBMCs). These TCRs come from a man aged 25-45 years. The CDR3 runs from the conserved cysteine through the conserved F or W. A D gene is named only where the DNA matches it firmly. The size entry is marked missing in some rows and otherwise reads once, few, many or a size class.

j_gene | abundance | len | v_gene | d_gene | CDR3nt | CDR3aa
TRBJ2-7 | - | 13 | TRBV11-2 | - | TGTGCCAGCAGCTTAGGCGGGGACTACGAGCAGTACTTC | CASSLGGDYEQYF
TRBJ2-1 | - | 16 | TRBV2 | TRBD2 | TGTGCCAGCAGAGAGACTAGCGGGGGCCTCTACAATGAGCAGTTCTTC | CASRETSGGLYNEQFF
TRBJ2-2 | - | 16 | TRBV18 | TRBD2 | TGTGCCAGCTCACCCACCCGCGGGAGAGGCACCGGGGAGCTGTTTTTT | CASSPTRGRGTGELFF
TRBJ2-7 | - | 15 | TRBV16 | - | TGTGCCAGCAGCCAATGGTTGGACACCTCCTACGAGCAGTACTTC | CASSQWLDTSYEQYF
TRBJ2-7 | - | 14 | TRBV2 | - | TGTGCCAGCACCGAAGGACAGTCGTCCTACGAGCAGTACTTC | CASTEGQSSYEQYF
TRBJ2-3 | - | 18 | TRBV4-1 | TRBD2 | TGCGCCAGCAGCCAAGACCAGCTAGCGGGGGCCCTTTTGAATACGCAGTATTTT | CASSQDQLAGALLNTQYF
TRBJ2-7 | - | 14 | TRBV28 | - | TGTGCCAGTACGCGCGGGGGGACAGGGTACGAGCAGTACTTC | CASTRGGTGYEQYF
TRBJ1-2 | - | 13 | TRBV6-1 | TRBD1 | TGTGCCAGCAGTGAGACAGGGGGCTATGGCTACACCTTC | CASSETGGYGYTF
TRBJ2-5 | few | 14 | TRBV6-6 | TRBD1 | TGTGCCAGCAGTGGACAGGGGGCGCCGGAGACCCAGTACTTC | CASSGQGAPETQYF
TRBJ2-3 | - | 15 | TRBV5-1 | - | TGCGCCAGCAGCTTGGATATCAGGGGTGGAGATACGCAGTATTTT | CASSLDIRGGDTQYF
TRBJ1-6 | - | 14 | TRBV9 | TRBD1 | TGTGCCAGCAGCGTAGTAGGGGGCGGTTCACCCCTCCACTTT | CASSVVGGGSPLHF
TRBJ2-3 | - | 15 | TRBV4-1 | - | TGCGCCAGCAGCCAAGATGGGGCGCGCACAGATACGCAGTATTTT | CASSQDGARTDTQYF
TRBJ2-3 | - | 16 | TRBV15 | TRBD2 | TGTGCCACCAGCACCCCCCTAGCGGGAGCGACAGATACGCAGTATTTT | CATSTPLAGATDTQYF
TRBJ1-5 | - | 14 | TRBV6-5 | TRBD1 | TGTGCCAGCAGGGGGACAGGGCTTGGGCAGCCCCAGCATTTT | CASRGTGLGQPQHF
TRBJ1-2 | - | 15 | TRBV7-6 | - | TGTGCCAGCAGCTTAGGGTCTAGGGGACAAGGTGGCTACACCTTC | CASSLGSRGQGGYTF
TRBJ1-4 | - | 15 | TRBV7-9 | - | TGTGCCAGCAGCTTGGGAGCGAGGACGGGAGAAAAACTGTTTTTT | CASSLGARTGEKLFF
TRBJ2-6 | - | 17 | TRBV4-3 | TRBD1 | TGCGCCAGCAGCTTCTGGACAGGGGGAGAAGGGGCCAACGTCCTGACTTTC | CASSFWTGGEGANVLTF
TRBJ2-7 | - | 13 | TRBV27 | - | TGTGCCAGCAGTTTTAGTAGGACCTACGAGCAGTACTTC | CASSFSRTYEQYF
TRBJ2-3 | once | 15 | TRBV2 | TRBD1 | TGTGCCAGCAGACTTACAGGGGTTGGAGCAGATACGCAGTATTTT | CASRLTGVGADTQYF
TRBJ2-7 | - | 12 | TRBV28 | - | TGTGCCAGCCACGACAGTCTCAGCGAGCAGTACTTC | CASHDSLSEQYF
TRBJ1-2 | once | 13 | TRBV6-5 | - | TGTGCCAGCAGTTACAGGCCAGACTATGGCTACACCTTC | CASSYRPDYGYTF
TRBJ2-3 | - | 17 | TRBV18 | - | TGTGCCAGCTCTTATCTTCCCGGGACAACTAGCACAGATACGCAGTATTTT | CASSYLPGTTSTDTQYF
TRBJ2-7 | - | 13 | TRBV28 | - | TGTGCCAGCAGTTTATTAGCTCCGGGGGAGCAGTACTTC | CASSLLAPGEQYF
TRBJ2-2 | - | 15 | TRBV28 | - | TGTGCCAGCAGTTTGGGGGTGCTGGGCACCGGGGAGCTGTTTTTT | CASSLGVLGTGELFF
TRBJ2-3 | - | 15 | TRBV27 | TRBD2 | TGTGCCAGCAGTTTTCGACTAGCGGGAGTTGATACGCAGTATTTT | CASSFRLAGVDTQYF
TRBJ2-2 | - | 16 | TRBV6-1 | TRBD2 | TGTGCCAGCAGTGAACGACTAGCGGGCCACACCGGGGAGCTGTTTTTT | CASSERLAGHTGELFF
TRBJ1-2 | - | 14 | TRBV6-6 | - | TGTGCCAGCAGCCGGGACATCGGCCGCTATGGCTACACCTTC | CASSRDIGRYGYTF
TRBJ1-6 | many | 14 | TRBV5-5 | - | TGTGCCAGCAGCCCCGCTCATGGAAATTCACCCCTCCACTTT | CASSPAHGNSPLHF
TRBJ1-1 | few | 14 | TRBV7-3 | - | TGTGCCAGCAGCTTAACGCCTTTGAACACTGAAGCTTTCTTT | CASSLTPLNTEAFF
TRBJ2-1 | - | 14 | TRBV2 | TRBD2 | TGTGCCAGCAGTCCGGGACTATCACACAATGAGCAGTTCTTC | CASSPGLSHNEQFF
TRBJ1-4 | - | 13 | TRBV19 | TRBD1 | TGTGCCAGTAACAGGGGGTCTAATGAAAAACTGTTTTTT | CASNRGSNEKLFF
TRBJ2-5 | - | 14 | TRBV18 | - | TGTGCCAGCTCACCGGTCAGGGCGCAAGAGACCCAGTACTTC | CASSPVRAQETQYF
TRBJ1-1 | - | 14 | TRBV7-2 | TRBD1 | TGTGCCAGCAGCTTTTCAGGGGGAGACACTGAAGCTTTCTTT | CASSFSGGDTEAFF
TRBJ2-2 | - | 15 | TRBV28 | - | TGTGCCAGCAGCCGTTTAGAGCCTACACCCGGGGAGCTGTTTTTT | CASSRLEPTPGELFF
TRBJ2-1 | - | 14 | TRBV6-5 | - | TGTGCCAGCAGTTACTCGTACGGCGGGGATGAGCAGTTCTTC | CASSYSYGGDEQFF
TRBJ2-7 | - | 14 | TRBV5-1 | - | TGCGCCAGCAGCCCGGGGACTTCAACGGGGGAGCAGTACTTC | CASSPGTSTGEQYF
TRBJ2-3 | - | 14 | TRBV5-1 | - | TGCGCCAGCAGCTTGGGAACAGGCACAGATACGCAGTATTTT | CASSLGTGTDTQYF
TRBJ2-5 | - | 14 | TRBV5-4 | - | TGTGCCAGCAGCTTCGAGGCGGGGTTGGAGACCCAGTACTTC | CASSFEAGLETQYF
TRBJ2-1 | - | 15 | TRBV15 | TRBD2 | TGTGCCACCAGCCTCACACTAGCGGGAGTTACGAAGCAGTTCTTC | CATSLTLAGVTKQFF
TRBJ1-2 | - | 17 | TRBV4-1 | TRBD1 | TGCGCCAGCAGCCAAGTGGCTCTAGACAGGGGGCCCTATGGCTACACCTTC | CASSQVALDRGPYGYTF
TRBJ1-2 | - | 14 | TRBV18 | - | TGTGCCAGCTCACCCCTCGGGGCAGGCTATGGCTACACCTTC | CASSPLGAGYGYTF
TRBJ2-7 | - | 14 | TRBV6-1 | - | TGTGCCAGCAGTGAAAAGGCTAGCTACACCGAGCAGTACTTC | CASSEKASYTEQYF
TRBJ2-7 | - | 15 | TRBV28 | TRBD1 | TGTGCCAGCAGTTCTACCTCGACAGGGGGCTACGAGCAGTACTTC | CASSSTSTGGYEQYF
TRBJ1-5 | few | 14 | TRBV6-5 | - | TGTGCCAGCAGTAACCTCAGAAGCAATCAGCCCCAGCATTTT | CASSNLRSNQPQHF
TRBJ2-6 | - | 14 | TRBV7-2 | - | TGTGCCAGCAGCCCCAGTCCCGGGGCCAACGTCCTGACTTTC | CASSPSPGANVLTF